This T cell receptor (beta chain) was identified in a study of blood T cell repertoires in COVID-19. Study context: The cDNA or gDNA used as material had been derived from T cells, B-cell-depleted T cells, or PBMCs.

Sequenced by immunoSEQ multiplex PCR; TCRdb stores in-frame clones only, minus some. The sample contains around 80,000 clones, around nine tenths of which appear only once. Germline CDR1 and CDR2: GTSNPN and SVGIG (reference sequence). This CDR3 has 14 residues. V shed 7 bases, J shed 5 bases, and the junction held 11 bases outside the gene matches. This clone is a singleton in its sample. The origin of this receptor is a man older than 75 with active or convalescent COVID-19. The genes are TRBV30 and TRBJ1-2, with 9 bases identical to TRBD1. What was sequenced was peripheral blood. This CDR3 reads CAYQGTGQGYGYTF. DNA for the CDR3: TGTGCCTATCAGGGAACGGGACAGGGTTATGGCTACACCTTC.